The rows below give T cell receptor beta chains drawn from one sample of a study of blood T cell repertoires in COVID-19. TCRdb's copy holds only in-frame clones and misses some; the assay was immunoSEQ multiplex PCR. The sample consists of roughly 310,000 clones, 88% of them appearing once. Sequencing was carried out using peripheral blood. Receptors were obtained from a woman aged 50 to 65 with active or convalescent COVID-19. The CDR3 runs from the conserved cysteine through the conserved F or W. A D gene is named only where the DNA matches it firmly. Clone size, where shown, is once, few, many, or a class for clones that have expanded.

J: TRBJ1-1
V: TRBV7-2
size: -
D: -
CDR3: CASSLRVLRNTEAFF
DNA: TGTGCCAGCAGCTTGAGAGTTTTGAGGAACACTGAAGCTTTCTTT

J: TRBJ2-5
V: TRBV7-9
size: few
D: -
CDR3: CASSLDLGAQETQYF
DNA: TGTGCCAGCAGCTTAGATCTTGGGGCGCAAGAGACCCAGTACTTC

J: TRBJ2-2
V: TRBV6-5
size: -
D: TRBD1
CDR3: CASTRDRATGELFF
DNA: TGTGCCAGCACCCGGGACAGGGCAACCGGGGAGCTGTTTTTT

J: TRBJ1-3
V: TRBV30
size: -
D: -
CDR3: CAWSRWGDTIYF
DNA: TGTGCCTGGAGTCGCTGGGGGGACACCATATATTTT

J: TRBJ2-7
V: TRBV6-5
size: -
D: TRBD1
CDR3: CASRPGQVSPYEQYF
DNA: TGTGCCAGCAGACCGGGACAGGTCTCACCTTACGAGCAGTACTTC

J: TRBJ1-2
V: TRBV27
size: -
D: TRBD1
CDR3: CASRRWDRGHGYTF
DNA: TGTGCCAGTCGGAGGTGGGACAGGGGGCATGGCTACACCTTC

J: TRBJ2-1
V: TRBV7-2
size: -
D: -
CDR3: CASSLEGVGMNEQFF
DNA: TGTGCCAGCAGCTTAGAAGGGGTGGGCATGAATGAGCAGTTCTTC

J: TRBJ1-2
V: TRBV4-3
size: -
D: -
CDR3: CASSQDNMANYGYTF
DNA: TGCGCCAGCAGCCAAGATAACATGGCTAACTATGGCTACACCTTC

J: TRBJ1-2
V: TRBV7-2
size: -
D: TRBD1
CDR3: CASSLEVGQGVRSYGYTF
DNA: TGTGCCAGCAGCTTAGAAGTGGGACAGGGCGTTCGGAGCTATGGCTACACCTTC

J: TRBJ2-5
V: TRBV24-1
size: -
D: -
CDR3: CATSGASQETQYF
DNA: TGTGCCACCAGTGGGGCCAGCCAAGAGACCCAGTACTTC

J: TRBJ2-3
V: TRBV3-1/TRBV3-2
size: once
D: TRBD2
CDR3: CASSQEALLAGGPDTQYF
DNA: TGTGCCAGCAGCCAAGAAGCCCTACTAGCGGGAGGGCCCGATACGCAGTATTTT

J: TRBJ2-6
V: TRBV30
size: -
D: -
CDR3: CAWSLDFSGANVLTF
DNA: TGTGCCTGGAGTTTAGACTTTTCTGGGGCCAACGTCCTGACTTTC

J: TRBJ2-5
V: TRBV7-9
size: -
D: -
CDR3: CASSPRSGETQYF
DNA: TGTGCCAGCAGCCCAAGGTCCGGGGAGACCCAGTACTTC

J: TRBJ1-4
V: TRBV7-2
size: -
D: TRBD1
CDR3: CASSLAPPGQGRGEKLFF
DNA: TGTGCCAGCAGCTTAGCCCCTCCGGGACAGGGGAGGGGTGAAAAACTGTTTTTT

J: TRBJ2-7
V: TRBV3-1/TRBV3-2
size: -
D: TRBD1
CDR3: CASQSRGQGAGEQYF
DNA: TGTGCCAGTCAATCAAGGGGACAGGGGGCCGGCGAGCAGTACTTC

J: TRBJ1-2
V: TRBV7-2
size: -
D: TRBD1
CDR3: CASSLRGQARGYTF
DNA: TGTGCCAGCAGCTTACGGGGACAGGCTAGGGGCTACACCTTC